This TCR beta chain emerged from a study of shared clonotypes between healthy human individuals. Study-level information: CD4 naive and memory got three plates each, CD8 naive two, CD8 memory one.

There are 14 residues in the CDR3. CDR1 is MNHNS, CDR2 SASEGT, per germline. Trimming removed 6 bases from V and 5 bases from J; junction bases left unmatched: 8. Notes on the study in general: Clonotype sharing among donors, it was expected, would be affected by sequencing depth. Non-shared clonotypes displayed generation probabilities falling below those of clonotypes present in all four donors.

Repertoires were generated with immunoSEQ multiplex PCR, while TCRdb's copy carries only in-frame clones and drops some. The repertoire has around 1.5 million clones, about 98% of them found once; the top ten carry approximately 0.45%. Points on this clone: Antigen: not known.

This chain joins TRBV6-1 and TRBJ2-3; 7 nucleotides line up with TRBD1. The source material was naive CD4+ T cells sorted from blood. The subset is: CD45RA+ positively selected. The clonotype originates from a man aged 25-40 years in good health. CDR3 region: CASRSTGALDTQYF. DNA for the CDR3: TGTGCCAGCAGAAGTACAGGGGCGTTAGATACGCAGTATTTT.